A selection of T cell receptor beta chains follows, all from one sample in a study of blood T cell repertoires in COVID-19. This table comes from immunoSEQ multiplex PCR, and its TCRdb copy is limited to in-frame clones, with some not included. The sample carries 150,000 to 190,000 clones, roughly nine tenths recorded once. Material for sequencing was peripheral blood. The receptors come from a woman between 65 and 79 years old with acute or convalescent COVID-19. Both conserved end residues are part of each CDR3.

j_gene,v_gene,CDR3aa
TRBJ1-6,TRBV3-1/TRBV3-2,CASSLHGQGVRNSPLHF
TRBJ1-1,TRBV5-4,CASSAGGQGGTEAFF
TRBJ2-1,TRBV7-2,CASSLQGQGLGEQFF
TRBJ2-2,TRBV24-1,CATRGEVSTGELFF
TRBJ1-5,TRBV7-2,CASSLGRSDQPQHF
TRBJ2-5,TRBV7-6,CASSPRTSGEQETQYF
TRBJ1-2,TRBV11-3,CASNRARGYGYTF
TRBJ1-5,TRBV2,CASSYRGDQPQHF
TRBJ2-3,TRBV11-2,CASSLTSGYTDTQYF
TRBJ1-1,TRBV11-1,CASGLGHNTEAFF